The present T cell receptor beta chain was sequenced within a study of blood T cell repertoires in COVID-19. On the study more broadly: Acute-phase and convalescent COVID-19 samples originated in the United States, Italy and Spain.

This clone was detected only once. Distinct nucleotide sequences in the sample also encode this CDR3. The repertoire was sequenced with immunoSEQ multiplex PCR; TCRdb's copy has only in-frame clones and lacks some. Here the sample spans 450,000 or so clones, 70% to 90% being singletons. Trimming took off 0 bases at V and 5 bases at J, with 11 bases between the two ends. CDR3 length equals 14 residues. Germline V lookup: CDR1 SGHRS, CDR2 YFSETQ. This TCR derives from a woman aged 35 to 49 with COVID-19, enrolled during active disease. The chain recombines TRBV5-1 with TRBJ2-5; perhaps TRBD2 as D (5 bases). The sequencing sample was made of peripheral blood. CDR3 amino acids: CASSLGGAEETQYF. The CDR3 bases are TGCGCCAGCAGCTTGGGGGGAGCGGAGGAGACCCAGTACTTC.